A single T cell receptor (beta chain) is shown here with its context. Its antigen is not known. V dropped 3 bases and J dropped 6 bases, with 9 bases sitting between them. The germline CDR1 and CDR2 sequences are MDHEN and SYDVKM. The CDR3 sequence is 13 residues long. MiXCR, run by TCRdb on the 5' RACE reads, gives a single entry per CDR3 protein. Here the sample spans fewer than 500,000 distinct CDR3 sequences, roughly 25% being singletons. These data originate in a study of T-cell memory formation after mild COVID-19. General observations from the study: Contracting clones, day 15 to 85, had balanced CD4/CD8, and later expanders favored CD4+. SARS-CoV-2 specificity was not confirmed for second-wave clones peaking on day 37.

Input material: PBMCs or a T cell subset sorted from them (not recorded which). This clonotype was obtained from an adult woman who had mild COVID-19 (a few samples of this study predate the infection). Cell type and time point are not known. The genes are TRBV28 and TRBJ2-1, with unresolved D. The CDR3 reads CASSLVVPNEQFF. Here the CDR3 DNA reads TGTGCCAGCAGTTTGGTGGTCCCCAATGAGCAGTTCTTC.